One and the same sample provided the 30 T cell receptor beta chains below, sequenced in a study of T cells in localized non-small cell lung cancer. Assay: immunoSEQ multiplex PCR; the TCRdb copy retains only in-frame clones and omits some. Of approximately 35,000 clones in the sample, almost 90% are singletons; the top ten hold around 4.1%. The starting material was peripheral blood, obtained before any cancer treatment. The origin of the receptors is a man aged 35 to 70 with stage I lung adenocarcinoma.

The chain employs TRBV19 and TRBJ1-2; 7 nucleotides match TRBD1. V lost 6 bases and J lost 1; bases outside the gene matches: 11. The CDR3 spans 16 residues. Germline CDR1 is LNHDA and CDR2 is SQIVND (reference sequence). The CDR3 sequence: CASSKTGLGNNYGYTF. CDR3 DNA: TGTGCCAGTAGCAAGACAGGGCTGGGAAATAACTATGGCTACACCTTC.

The rearrangement links TRBV9 to TRBJ2-2, with D uncertain. The CDR3 is 14 amino acids. V lost 4 bases and J 6 bases, leaving 13 bases between the germline ends. The germline CDR1 and CDR2 sequences are SGDLS and YYNGEE. CDR3 sequence: CASSSSVDAGELFF. The CDR3 DNA reads as TGTGCCAGCAGCAGTTCGGTGGACGCCGGGGAGCTGTTTTTT.

This CDR3 reads CASSLARTYNSPLHF. Here the CDR3 DNA reads TGTGCCAGCAGCTTGGCCCGGACCTATAATTCACCCCTCCACTTT. The chain links TRBV5-4 to TRBJ1-6; D call uncertain. From germline, CDR1 is SGHNT and CDR2 YYREEE (reference sequence). The CDR3 spans 15 residues. The germline V and J ends were trimmed by 0 bases and 2 bases, with 6 bases remaining between them.

The chain combines TRBV16 with TRBJ1-1; D unclear. The V end lost 4 bases, the J end lost 0 bases, and 9 bases lay between the germline ends. Germline values: CDR1 KGHSY, CDR2 FQNENV. This CDR3 spans 14 amino acids. The DNA for the CDR3 is TGTGCCAGCAGCCCCTGGACGGTGAACACTGAAGCTTTCTTT. It is translated as CASSPWTVNTEAFF.

The chain has TRBV30 and TRBJ1-1; 9 nucleotides agree with TRBD1. The V gene end was trimmed by 3 bases and the J gene end by 1 base; junction bases not matched to a gene: 6. This CDR3 has 15 residues. Germline V gives CDR1 GTSNPN, CDR2 SVGIG (reference sequence). The CDR3 DNA is TGTGCCTGGAGGGGAAAGGGACAGGGGAACACTGAAGCTTTCTTT. Protein sequence: CAWRGKGQGNTEAFF.

The chain is built from TRBV30 and TRBJ2-3; tentative D call: TRBD2 (6 bases). The length of the CDR3 is 15 residues. The V and J ends lost 2 bases and 3 bases respectively, with 15 bases between them. CDR1 is GTSNPN, CDR2 SVGIG, per germline (reference sequence). The CDR3 spells CAWSLDPGLTDTQYF. CDR3 coding DNA: TGTGCCTGGAGTCTTGACCCGGGACTTACAGATACGCAGTATTTT.

The V call is TRBV6-4, the J call TRBJ1-2, with 7 positions matching TRBD1. In germline, CDR1 is MRHNA, CDR2 SNTAGT. CDR3 size: 15 residues. V dropped 8 bases and J dropped 8; count of bases not matched to a gene: 17. In DNA, the CDR3 is TGTGCCAGCTCCCATGAGGGGGCGCGGTTGGAAGGCTACACCTTC. Translation: CASSHEGARLEGYTF.

The chain uses TRBV5-5 and TRBJ1-5; D gene uncertain. The CDR3 totals 14 residues. V lost 0 bases and J 3 bases, leaving 7 bases between the germline ends. CDR1 and CDR2 from the germline V gene are SGHKS and YYEKEE (reference sequence). As DNA, the CDR3 is TGTGCCAGCAGCTTGGCGCCCTACAATCAGCCCCAGCATTTT. As protein: CASSLAPYNQPQHF.

The table lists this clone with a count of one. The chain combines TRBV6-6 with TRBJ2-7; tentative D call: TRBD1 (6 bases). The length of the CDR3 is 15 residues. The germline V and J ends were trimmed by 6 bases and 0 bases, with 15 bases remaining between them. Germline V gene data show CDR1 as MNHNY and CDR2 as SVGAGI (reference sequence). CDR3 DNA sequence: TGTGCCAGCAGACTTGGGGACATTAACTCCTACGAGCAGTACTTC. Protein: CASRLGDINSYEQYF.

This clone was seen only once. The CDR3 loop is CASSYSNMYTEAFF. The CDR3 DNA is TGTGCCAGCAGTTACTCGAACATGTACACTGAAGCTTTCTTT. The V call is TRBV6-5, the J call TRBJ1-1, with D uncertain. V shed 0 bases and J shed 3 bases, with 8 bases lying between them. This CDR3 has 14 amino acids. CDR1 MNHEY and CDR2 SVGAGI come from the germline V gene.

This sequence joins TRBV27 and TRBJ1-6; TRBD1 is a possible D gene (6 bases). Trimming took off 2 bases at V and 4 bases at J, with 12 bases between the two ends. The CDR3 has 16 amino acids. Germline-derived CDR1 and CDR2 are MNHEY and SMNVEV (reference sequence). The CDR3 DNA sequence: TGTGCCAGCAGTTTAGAGGCCGGGACATATAATTCACCCCTCCACTTT. It encodes CASSLEAGTYNSPLHF.

The gene calls are TRBV18 and TRBJ2-3, with D possibly matching TRBD2 (5 bases). The germline V gene encodes CDR1 KGHSH and CDR2 LQKENI. Trimming cost V 0 bases and J 6 bases, with 7 bases left between them. The CDR3 loop spans 13 amino acids. The CDR3 coding sequence is TGTGCCAGCTCACCACCAGGCGGGGATACGCAGTATTTT. Protein: CASSPPGGDTQYF.

The chain has TRBV25-1 and TRBJ1-3, with D maybe TRBD1 (6 bases). The CDR3 spans 13 residues. Per the germline V gene, CDR1 is MGHDK and CDR2 is SYGVNS. With 2 bases removed from V and 7 bases from J, the gap between germline ends came to 9 bases. This CDR3 reads CASSEVGGNTIYF. DNA of the CDR3: TGTGCCAGCAGTGAAGTAGGGGGGAACACCATATATTTT.

This clone was counted between two and nine times. This chain uses TRBV20-1 with TRBJ1-1, with D hard to call. Germline CDR1 and CDR2: DFQATT and SNEGSKA (reference sequence). V was trimmed by 4 bases and J by 8 bases, leaving 11 bases between them. CDR3 length equals 11 residues. The CDR3 nucleotides read TGCAGTGCTACTAGGCGACCCGAAGCTTTCTTT. Its protein is CSATRRPEAFF.

In this sample, this clone turned up once. This sequence joins TRBV5-1 and TRBJ1-4, with D hard to call. The ends were cut back, 6 bases at V and 5 bases at J, with 20 bases in the middle. The CDR3 extends over 16 amino acids. Germline CDR1 is SGHRS and CDR2 is YFSETQ. The CDR3 region is CASKVGTGGLNEKLFF. The CDR3 region has the DNA TGCGCCAGCAAAGTCGGAACCGGCGGCTTAAATGAAAAACTGTTTTTT.

This rearrangement joins TRBV4-1 to TRBJ1-5, with D uncertain. Germline CDR1 reads MGHRA; CDR2 reads YSYEKL. CDR3 length: 15 residues. Trimming took off 9 bases at V and 5 bases at J, with 20 bases between the two ends. CDR3 in amino acids: CASSSTGMRDQPQHF. CDR3 sequence (DNA): TGCGCCAGTAGCTCTACGGGAATGCGCGATCAGCCCCAGCATTTT.

The chain combines TRBV29-1 with TRBJ1-1, with 9 bases identical to TRBD1. CDR1 is SQVTM, CDR2 ANQGSEA, per germline. The CDR3 is made up of 17 amino acids. J lost 5 bases, V lost 1 base, and 14 bases had no gene match. CDR3 loop: CSVEGRDREFGRTEAFF. In DNA, the CDR3 is TGCAGCGTTGAAGGGCGGGACAGGGAATTTGGAAGGACTGAAGCTTTCTTT.

V and J are TRBV19 and TRBJ1-2, with D hard to call. V lost 11 bases to trimming and J lost 4 bases, with 17 bases between them. Germline V gives CDR1 LNHDA, CDR2 SQIVND (reference sequence). CDR3 length equals 13 residues. The CDR3: CAASGLSFYGYTF. CDR3 nucleotides: TGTGCCGCTTCGGGCCTCTCCTTCTATGGCTACACCTTC.

This clone was picked up one time. This CDR3 reads CASSVGRDSATYGYTF. CDR3 nucleotide sequence: TGTGCCAGCAGCGTAGGCAGGGACAGTGCAACCTATGGCTACACCTTC. The chain links TRBV9 to TRBJ1-2; 7 nucleotides match TRBD1. There are 16 residues in the CDR3. Germline V lookup: CDR1 SGDLS, CDR2 YYNGEE. The trim removed 0 bases at V and 4 bases at J, leaving 9 bases unmatched. Looking up the rest from reference TRBV9 and TRBJ1-2 gives the full variable domain: DSGVTQTPKHLITATGQRVTLRCSPRSGDLSVYWYQQSLDQGLQFLIQYYNGEERAKGNILERFSAQQFPDLHSELNLSSLELGDSALYFCASSVGRDSATYGYTFGSGTRLTVV.

The gene calls are TRBV27 and TRBJ2-7, with a weak D call TRBD1 (5 bases). Germline V lookup: CDR1 MNHEY, CDR2 SMNVEV (reference sequence). CDR3 size: 17 residues. The V end lost 4 bases, the J end lost 3 bases, and 22 bases lay between the germline ends. The CDR3, as DNA: TGTGCCAGCAGTTCACACCCGACAGCTAGGGTTAACTACGAGCAGTACTTC. Amino acid sequence: CASSSHPTARVNYEQYF.

The rearrangement uses TRBV28 and TRBJ2-3; possible D gene TRBD1, 6 bases. Looked up from germline, CDR1 is MDHEN and CDR2 is SYDVKM. The CDR3 length is 15 residues. The germline V and J ends were trimmed by 8 bases and 2 bases, with 17 bases remaining between them. CDR3 DNA: TGTGCCAGCCCTGGGGCCGGACAGCCCACAGATACGCAGTATTTT. Amino acid sequence: CASPGAGQPTDTQYF.

The rearrangement joins TRBV5-1 to TRBJ1-2; D not certain. V gave up 0 bases and J gave up 8 bases, with 20 bases separating them. Per germline, CDR1 SGHRS and CDR2 YFSETQ. There are 16 residues in the CDR3. As DNA, the CDR3 is TGCGCCAGCAGCTTGGGGCAGCTTATGAGAGATAGGGGCTACACCTTC. Residues: CASSLGQLMRDRGYTF.

The chain has TRBV6-1 and TRBJ2-3; D is undetermined. The CDR3 is made up of 12 amino acids. CDR1 MNHNS and CDR2 SASEGT come from the germline V gene. V was cut by 7 bases and J by 2 bases, with 7 bases left in between. CDR3 sequence: CASNDPTDTQYF. The DNA of the CDR3 is TGTGCCAGCAATGACCCCACAGATACGCAGTATTTT.

This chain joins TRBV9 and TRBJ1-1; the D is unclear. Between the trimmed V and J ends, which lost 1 base and 2 bases, there was a span of 6 bases. The CDR3 runs 13 residues. Per germline, CDR1 SGDLS and CDR2 YYNGEE. The DNA of the CDR3 is TGTGCCAGCAGCGTACTAGTAAACACTGAAGCTTTCTTT. Protein sequence: CASSVLVNTEAFF.

The chain joins TRBV19 to TRBJ2-5, with D possibly TRBD1 on 6 matching bases. Per germline, CDR1 LNHDA and CDR2 SQIVND (reference sequence). V lost 3 bases, J lost 7 bases, and 15 bases lay in between. CDR3 length: 14 residues. DNA of the CDR3: TGTGCCAGTAGTATCTTTCGACAGGAAGGGACCCAGTACTTC. Protein: CASSIFRQEGTQYF.

This sequence joins TRBV6-1 and TRBJ1-4; the D is unclear. V lost 4 bases and J lost 8, with 14 bases in between. The V gene's germline CDR1 is MNHNS and CDR2 SASEGT. There are 14 residues in the CDR3. CDR3 DNA sequence: TGTGCCAGCAGTGTTTGGGGAGTAGACGAAAAACTGTTTTTT. It specifies CASSVWGVDEKLFF.

The rearrangement joins TRBV5-1 to TRBJ1-1; a possible D gene is TRBD1 (6 bases). V lost 5 bases and J 5 bases, leaving 16 bases between the germline ends. From germline, CDR1 is SGHRS and CDR2 YFSETQ. This CDR3 has 14 residues. Here the CDR3 reads CASRIPGGGTEAFF. In DNA, the CDR3 is TGCGCCAGCAGGATCCCCGGAGGGGGGACTGAAGCTTTCTTT.

CDR3 sequence (DNA): TGTGCCTGGAGTACGGACGGAAATCAGCCCCAGCATTTT. Its translation: CAWSTDGNQPQHF. The genes are TRBV30 and TRBJ1-5, with D hard to call. Trimming removed 2 bases at V and 4 bases at J, with 9 bases between. CDR3 size: 13 residues. Germline V gives CDR1 GTSNPN, CDR2 SVGIG (reference sequence).

The V gene is TRBV5-4, the J gene TRBJ1-1; D not resolved. Germline CDR1 SGHNT, CDR2 YYREEE (reference sequence). The CDR3 covers 15 residues. Trimming cost V 1 base and J 0 bases, with 10 bases left between them. The CDR3 bases are TGTGCCAGCAGCTTGAGTACTACAGTGAACACTGAAGCTTTCTTT. Translation: CASSLSTTVNTEAFF.

This chain uses TRBV19 with TRBJ1-2; D is perhaps TRBD1 (5 bases). Germline V gives CDR1 LNHDA, CDR2 SQIVND (reference sequence). This CDR3 is built from 15 residues. V dropped 6 bases and J dropped 7 bases, with 21 bases sitting between them. The CDR3 region is CASRVQGPLISGYTF. The CDR3 coding sequence is TGTGCCAGTAGGGTCCAGGGCCCGCTAATTAGTGGCTACACCTTC.